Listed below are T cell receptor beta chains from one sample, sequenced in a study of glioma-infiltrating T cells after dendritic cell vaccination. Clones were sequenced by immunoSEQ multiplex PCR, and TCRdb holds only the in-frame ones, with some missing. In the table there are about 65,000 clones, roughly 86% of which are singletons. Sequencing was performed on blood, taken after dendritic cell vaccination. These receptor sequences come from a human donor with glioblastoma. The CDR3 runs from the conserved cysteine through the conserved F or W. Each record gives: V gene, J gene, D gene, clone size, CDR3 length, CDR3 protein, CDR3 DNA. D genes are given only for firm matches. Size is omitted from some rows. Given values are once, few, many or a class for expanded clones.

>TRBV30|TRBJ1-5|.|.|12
CAWSRDLQPQHF
TGTGCCTGGAGCAGGGATCTCCAGCCCCAGCATTTT
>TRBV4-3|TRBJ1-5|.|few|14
CASSQAAGNQPQHF
TGCGCCAGCAGCCAAGCGGCAGGGAATCAGCCCCAGCATTTT
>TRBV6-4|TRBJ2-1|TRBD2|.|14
CASKLEAGGYEQFF
TGTGCCAGCAAGTTGGAGGCGGGAGGGTATGAGCAGTTCTTC
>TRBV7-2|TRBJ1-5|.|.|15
CASSLSGVRNQPQHF
TGTGCCAGCAGCTTAAGCGGTGTGAGGAATCAGCCCCAGCATTTT
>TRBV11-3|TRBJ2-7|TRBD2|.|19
CASSLDLMGTSGNRYEQYF
TGTGCCAGCAGCTTAGACCTAATGGGGACTAGCGGGAATCGGTACGAGCAGTACTTC
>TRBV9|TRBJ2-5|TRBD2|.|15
CASSETSGRTETQYF
TGTGCCAGCAGCGAGACTAGCGGGAGGACGGAGACCCAGTACTTC
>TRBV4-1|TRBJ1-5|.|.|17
CASSQEGPGQRGQPQHF
TGCGCCAGCAGCCAAGAGGGACCAGGGCAGCGGGGTCAGCCCCAGCATTTT
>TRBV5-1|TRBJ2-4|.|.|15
CASSKPGQRGNIQYF
TGCGCCAGCAGCAAGCCGGGACAACGGGGCAACATTCAGTACTTC
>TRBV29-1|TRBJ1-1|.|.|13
CSARVGGQGEAFF
TGCAGCGCCAGGGTCGGGGGGCAGGGTGAAGCTTTCTTT
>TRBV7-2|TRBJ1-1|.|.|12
CASSPAYSGAFF
TGTGCCAGCAGCCCAGCCTACTCGGGAGCTTTCTTT
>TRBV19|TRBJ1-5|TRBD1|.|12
CASSTGGQPQHF
TGTGCCAGTAGTACAGGGGGTCAGCCCCAGCATTTT
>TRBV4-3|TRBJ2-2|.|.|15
CASSQSGLGTGELFF
TGCGCCAGCAGCCAAAGCGGTCTAGGGACCGGGGAGCTGTTTTTT
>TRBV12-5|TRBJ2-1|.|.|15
CASGPGLISYNEQFF
TGTGCTAGTGGTCCCGGACTCATCTCCTACAATGAGCAGTTCTTC
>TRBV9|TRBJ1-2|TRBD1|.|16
CASSTRLRDRDYGYTF
TGTGCCAGCAGCACCCGGTTAAGAGACAGGGATTATGGCTACACCTTC
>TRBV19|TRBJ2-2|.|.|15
CASSMRSANTGELFF
TGTGCCAGTAGTATGAGAAGCGCGAACACCGGGGAGCTGTTTTTT
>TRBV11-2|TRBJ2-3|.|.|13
CASSFSRVDTQYF
TGTGCCAGCAGCTTTTCTCGGGTAGATACGCAGTATTTT
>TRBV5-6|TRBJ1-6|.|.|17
CASSLDSGTQAASPLHF
TGTGCCAGCAGCTTGGATTCAGGGACTCAGGCCGCTTCACCCCTCCACTTT
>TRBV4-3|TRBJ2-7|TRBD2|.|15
CASSQGASGSYEQYF
TGCGCCAGCAGCCAAGGGGCTAGCGGCTCCTACGAGCAGTACTTC
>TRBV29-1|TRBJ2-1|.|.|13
CSASRGGYNEQFF
TGCAGCGCCTCGCGCGGAGGGTACAATGAGCAGTTCTTC
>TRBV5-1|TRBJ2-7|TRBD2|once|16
CASSLGGTSGVYEQYF
TGCGCCAGCAGCTTGGGGGGGACTAGCGGGGTCTACGAGCAGTACTTC
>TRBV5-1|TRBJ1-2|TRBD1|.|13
CASSPGTGYGYTF
TGCGCCAGCAGCCCGGGGACAGGGTATGGCTACACCTTC
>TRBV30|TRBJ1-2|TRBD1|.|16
CAWSVPGTGGISGYTF
TGTGCCTGGAGTGTACCAGGGACAGGGGGCATCTCTGGCTACACCTTC
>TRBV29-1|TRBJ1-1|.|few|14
CSVEVSQGVTEAFF
TGCAGCGTTGAGGTCTCTCAGGGTGTCACTGAAGCTTTCTTT
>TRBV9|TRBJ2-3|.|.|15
CASSVQGGSTDTQYF
TGTGCCAGCAGCGTACAGGGCGGATCCACAGATACGCAGTATTTT
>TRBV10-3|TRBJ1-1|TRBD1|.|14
CAAQDRGWGTEAFF
TGTGCCGCACAGGACAGGGGTTGGGGCACTGAAGCTTTCTTT
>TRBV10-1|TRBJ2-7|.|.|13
CASSEIPVSEQYF
TGCGCCAGCAGTGAGATCCCCGTTTCCGAGCAGTACTTC
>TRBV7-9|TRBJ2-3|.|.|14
CASRNETRTDTQYF
TGTGCCAGCAGGAACGAAACGCGTACAGATACGCAGTATTTT
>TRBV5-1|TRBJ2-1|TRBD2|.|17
CASSQGLAGGSYNEQFF
TGCGCCAGCAGCCAGGGACTAGCGGGGGGGTCCTACAATGAGCAGTTCTTC
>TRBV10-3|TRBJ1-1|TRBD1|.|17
CAISIKTGQVSPTEAFF
TGTGCCATCAGTATAAAGACGGGACAGGTTTCGCCCACTGAAGCTTTCTTT
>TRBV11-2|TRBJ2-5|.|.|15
CASSSPSSAQETQYF
TGTGCCAGCAGCTCCCCCTCTAGCGCCCAAGAGACCCAGTACTTC
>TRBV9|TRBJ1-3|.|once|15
CASSVDWGGGNTIYF
TGTGCCAGCAGCGTAGATTGGGGCGGTGGAAACACCATATATTTT
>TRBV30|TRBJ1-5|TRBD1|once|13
CAWKGQGNQPQHF
TGTGCCTGGAAGGGACAGGGTAATCAGCCCCAGCATTTT
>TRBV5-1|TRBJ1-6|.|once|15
CASSLAGMDNSPLHF
TGCGCCAGCAGCTTGGCAGGGATGGATAATTCACCCCTCCACTTT
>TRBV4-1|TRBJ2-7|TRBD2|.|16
CASSQGTLAGAYEQYF
TGCGCCAGCAGCCAAGGGACGCTAGCGGGGGCCTACGAGCAGTACTTC
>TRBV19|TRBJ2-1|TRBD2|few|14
CASQRTSAYNEQFF
TGTGCCAGTCAGCGGACTAGCGCCTACAATGAGCAGTTCTTC
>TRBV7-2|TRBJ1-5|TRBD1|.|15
CASSLEQGAVQPQHF
TGTGCCAGCAGCTTAGAACAGGGGGCGGTTCAGCCCCAGCATTTT
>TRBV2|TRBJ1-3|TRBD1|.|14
CASRQGVAGNTIYF
TGTGCCAGCAGACAGGGGGTTGCGGGAAACACCATATATTTT
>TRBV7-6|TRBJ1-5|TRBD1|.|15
CASSSGQGLNQPQHF
TGTGCCAGCAGCTCGGGACAGGGCCTTAATCAGCCCCAGCATTTT
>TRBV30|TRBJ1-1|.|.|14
CAWDRTYMNTEAFF
TGTGCCTGGGACAGGACTTACATGAACACTGAAGCTTTCTTT
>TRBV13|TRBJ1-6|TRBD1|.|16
CASSLRTGRYNSPLHF
TGTGCCAGCAGCCTACGGACAGGGAGGTATAATTCACCCCTCCACTTT
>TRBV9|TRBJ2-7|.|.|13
CASSVDTSYEQYF
TGTGCCAGCAGCGTGGACACCTCCTACGAGCAGTACTTC
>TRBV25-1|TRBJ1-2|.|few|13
CASSDHGGYGYTF
TGTGCCAGCAGCGACCACGGCGGCTATGGCTACACCTTC
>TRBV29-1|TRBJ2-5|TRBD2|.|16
CSVEGLAGIPRETQYF
TGCAGCGTTGAAGGCCTAGCGGGGATACCTCGGGAGACCCAGTACTTC
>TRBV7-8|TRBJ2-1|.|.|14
CASSPTLLGDEQFF
TGTGCCAGCAGTCCTACCCTCCTAGGGGATGAGCAGTTCTTC
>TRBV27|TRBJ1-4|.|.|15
CASSQEGGRGEKLFF
TGTGCCAGCAGTCAAGAGGGCGGGCGAGGCGAAAAACTGTTTTTT
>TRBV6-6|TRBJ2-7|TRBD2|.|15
CASSQGAGDPYEQYF
TGTGCCAGCAGCCAAGGGGCGGGGGACCCCTACGAGCAGTACTTC
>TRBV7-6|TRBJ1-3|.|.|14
CASSLAEQGDTIYF
TGTGCCAGCAGCTTAGCGGAGCAGGGTGACACCATATATTTT
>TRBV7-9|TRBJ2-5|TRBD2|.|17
CASDFWGLAESQETQYF
TGTGCCAGTGATTTCTGGGGCCTAGCGGAAAGTCAAGAGACCCAGTACTTC
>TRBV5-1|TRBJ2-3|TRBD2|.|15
CASSLGAGVGDTQYF
TGCGCCAGCAGCTTGGGAGCGGGAGTTGGGGATACGCAGTATTTT
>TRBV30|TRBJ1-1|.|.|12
CKAVEAGTEAFF
TGTAAAGCGGTTGAGGCCGGCACTGAAGCTTTCTTT
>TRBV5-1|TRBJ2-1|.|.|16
CASSLVRQPLDNEQFF
TGCGCCAGCAGCTTGGTGAGGCAGCCCCTGGACAATGAGCAGTTCTTC
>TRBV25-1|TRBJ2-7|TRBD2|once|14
CASRDGLAGGEQYF
TGTGCCAGCAGGGACGGACTAGCGGGAGGCGAGCAGTACTTC
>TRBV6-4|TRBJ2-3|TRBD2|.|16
CASSRLAGEGSDTQYF
TGTGCCAGCAGTCGACTAGCGGGAGAAGGTTCAGATACGCAGTATTTT